The 19 T cell receptor beta chains reported below all come from one sample, sequenced in a study of vaccination effects on CD4 cells after COVID-19 (dated by TCRdb to between 2021 and 2022). To identify antigen-specific CD4+ T cell clonotypes by their expansion, the ViraFEST assay first stimulated PBMC with viral peptide pools and then applied TCR sequencing. After less than 13 days of culture, CD4+ T cells were isolated with the EasySep CD4+ T cell isolation kit. Convalescent patients had PCR-confirmed SARS-CoV-2 infection between March and December 2020, before Alpha, Beta and Delta variants emerged in the United States. Their recognized antigens are unknown. The library relied on the immunoSEQ multiplex PCR assay. The source is immuneACCESS, and TCRdb retained only in-frame sequences with V and J called. Part of the clones is not carried over; for the studies checked, unresolved V genes explain less than half of this, and the remainder is unexplained. This sample holds 30,000 to 35,000 clones; approximately 72% were observed only once. The ten top clones hold around 30% of the sample.

Sample: CD4+ T cells from PBMCs cultured with a peptide pool, taken before COVID-19 vaccination. The receptor set was obtained from a human donor who had a prior SARS-CoV-2 infection.

The J gene is TRBJ1-2, the V gene TRBV9, with 9 bases lining up with TRBD1. CDR3 size: 14 residues. Germline CDR1 reads SGDLS; CDR2 reads YYNGEE. V shed 2 bases, J shed 4 bases, and the junction held 3 bases outside the gene matches. CDR3 DNA sequence: TGTGCCAGCAGCGTCGACAGGGGGAGCTATGGCTACACCTTC. Residues: CASSVDRGSYGYTF. Based on the CDR3 plus reference TRBV9 and TRBJ1-2, the full variable domain is DSGVTQTPKHLITATGQRVTLRCSPRSGDLSVYWYQQSLDQGLQFLIQYYNGEERAKGNILERFSAQQFPDLHSELNLSSLELGDSALYFCASSVDRGSYGYTFGSGTRLTVV.

The sample holds one count of this clone. The chain joins TRBV20-1 to TRBJ2-2; 7 nucleotides match TRBD1. J lost 4 bases, V lost 4 bases, and 9 bases had no gene match. Germline V gene data show CDR1 as DFQATT and CDR2 as SNEGSKA (reference sequence). The CDR3 is 15 amino acids. The CDR3 spells CSANDNRGTTGELFF. Written as DNA, the CDR3 is TGCAGTGCTAATGATAACAGGGGTACCACCGGGGAGCTGTTTTTT.

The chain joins TRBV15 to TRBJ2-7; D is ambiguous. This CDR3 is built from 13 residues. In germline, CDR1 is LNHNV, CDR2 YYDKDF (reference sequence). Trimming took off 3 bases at V and 7 bases at J, with 13 bases between the two ends. The CDR3 protein is CATSSSPVQEQYF. CDR3 sequence (DNA): TGTGCCACCAGCAGCTCGCCAGTGCAGGAGCAGTACTTC.

The CDR3 sequence is CASSEITGAGTGELFF. The CDR3 DNA sequence: TGTGCCAGCAGTGAGATAACAGGGGCCGGAACCGGGGAGCTGTTTTTT. The chain recombines TRBV6-1 with TRBJ2-2; 7 nucleotides line up with TRBD1. The CDR3 contains 16 residues. The J segment lost 5 bases and the V segment lost 3 bases, leaving 9 bases of the junction unmatched. In germline, CDR1 is MNHNS, CDR2 SASEGT.

This chain uses TRBV10-3 with TRBJ2-1; 10 bases fit TRBD2. The V gene's germline CDR1 is ENHRY and CDR2 SYGVKD. The CDR3 has 15 amino acids. V lost 2 bases, J lost 4 bases, and 2 bases stayed unmatched. DNA for the CDR3: TGTGCCATCAGTGAGAGCGGGGGGGCTTACAATGAGCAGTTCTTC. Translating gives CAISESGGAYNEQFF.

V gene TRBV5-8 combines with J gene TRBJ2-1; no reliable D call. The CDR3 runs 17 residues. Germline V gives CDR1 SGHTS, CDR2 YDEGEE. Deletions cut 2 bases from V and 0 bases from J, with 15 bases between. The CDR3 nucleotides are TGTGCCAGCAGCTTTAGACGTTCTTCAATCTCCTACAATGAGCAGTTCTTC. Translated, it gives CASSFRRSSISYNEQFF. Supplemented by reference TRBV5-8 and TRBJ2-1, the full variable domain reads EAGVTQSPTHLIKTRGQQATLRCSPISGHTSVYWYQQALGLGLQFLLWYDEGEERNRGNFPPRFSGRQFPNYSSELNVNALELEDSALYLCASSFRRSSISYNEQFFGPGTRLTVL.

The V call is TRBV2, the J call TRBJ1-4; 10 nucleotides match TRBD1. Germline-derived CDR1 and CDR2 are SNHLY and FYNNEI. V shed 6 bases and J 8 bases; nucleotides not matched to a gene: 6. The length of the CDR3 is 14 residues. The CDR3: CASSVDRGREKLFF. For the CDR3, the DNA is TGTGCCAGCAGCGTAGACAGGGGGCGGGAAAAACTGTTTTTT.

Points on this clone: The junction and the germline gene differ at one end; a read error may be behind it. The rearrangement links TRBV7-7 to TRBJ2-5; perhaps TRBD2 as D (6 bases). The CDR3 has 15 amino acids. Germline V gene sequence: CDR1 SSHAT, CDR2 FNYEAQ (reference sequence). The CDR3 region has the DNA TGTGCTAGCAGCCTGGGAGGCGGTTCACAAGAGACCCAGTACTTC. This gives the protein CASSLGGGSQETQYF.

This chain connects TRBV5-1 to TRBJ2-2; D uncertain. Germline assignment: CDR1 SGHRS and CDR2 YFSETQ. The CDR3 contains 15 residues. V lost 0 bases to trimming and J lost 1 base, with 7 bases between them. CDR3 sequence reads: CASSLESMNTGELFF. Here the CDR3 DNA reads TGCGCCAGCAGCTTGGAATCCATGAACACCGGGGAGCTGTTTTTT.

The chain uses TRBV24-1 and TRBJ2-5; D is unresolved. Looked up from germline, CDR1 is KGHDR and CDR2 is SFDVKD. The CDR3 totals 13 residues. The V gene lost 1 base and the J gene lost 9 bases, with 11 bases spanning the gap. The chain's CDR3 is CATSDFGPGAQYF. CDR3 in DNA: TGTGCCACCAGTGATTTCGGACCAGGAGCCCAGTACTTC.

The V gene is TRBV19, the J gene TRBJ1-6, with unresolved D. Trimming took 1 base from V and 11 from J, leaving 9 bases between them. The CDR3 runs to 13 residues. The germline V gene encodes CDR1 LNHDA and CDR2 SQIVND (reference sequence). The CDR3 DNA reads as TGTGCCAGTAGTATAGGGAAAGATGCACCCCTCCACTTT. Amino acids: CASSIGKDAPLHF.

J is TRBJ1-3 and V is TRBV10-3; D gene uncertain. Trimming took 3 bases from V and 1 from J, leaving 10 bases between them. Per the germline V gene, CDR1 is ENHRY and CDR2 is SYGVKD. This CDR3 region has 15 residues. The CDR3 nucleotides read TGTGCCATCAGTGAAACCCCCGAATCTGGAAACACCATATATTTT. Its protein product is CAISETPESGNTIYF.

This chain joins TRBV7-9 and TRBJ1-3; no clear D gene. Germline V gene data show CDR1 as SEHNR and CDR2 as FQNEAQ (reference sequence). There are 14 residues in the CDR3. Trimming pared 1 base from V and 7 bases from J, leaving 11 bases between. In nucleotides, the CDR3 is TGTGCCAGCAGCTTAGTGGTTCCGGGGAACACCATATATTTT. Amino acids: CASSLVVPGNTIYF.

This clone was detected only once. The CDR3 DNA follows: TGCGCCAGCAGCCAAGAAATCCCCTTTAGGCAGGCCTGGAACACTGAAGCTTTCTTT. Its protein is CASSQEIPFRQAWNTEAFF. The chain uses TRBV4-3 and TRBJ1-1; no clear D. Germline V gives CDR1 LGHNA, CDR2 YSLEER. The CDR3 is made up of 19 amino acids. V was trimmed by 0 bases and J by 1 base, leaving 21 bases between them.

This clone was detected only a few times. V and J are TRBV30 and TRBJ2-2, with 8 nucleotides matching TRBD1. This CDR3 contains 15 residues. V shed 4 bases and J 0 bases; nucleotides not matched to a gene: 4. Germline values: CDR1 GTSNPN, CDR2 SVGIG (reference sequence). Here the CDR3 reads CAWISGGTNTGELFF. The CDR3 DNA sequence: TGTGCCTGGATTTCAGGGGGCACGAACACCGGGGAGCTGTTTTTT.

The chain carries TRBV5-1 and TRBJ2-6; D is uncertain. Germline V gene data show CDR1 as SGHRS and CDR2 as YFSETQ. The CDR3 is 15 amino acids. Trimming stripped 4 bases from V and 2 bases from J, with 10 bases between. The CDR3 DNA reads TGCGCCAGCAGCCCCCATCGCGCTGGGGCCAACGTCCTGACTTTC. Residues: CASSPHRAGANVLTF.

The chain couples TRBV18 to TRBJ2-1; D uncertain. Germline V lookup: CDR1 KGHSH, CDR2 LQKENI. This CDR3 has 13 residues. V dropped 2 bases and J dropped 7 bases, with 9 bases sitting between them. The CDR3 nucleotides are TGTGCCAGCTCACCATCACATCCAAATGAGCAGTTCTTC. The encoded protein is CASSPSHPNEQFF.

The V gene is TRBV6-5, the J gene TRBJ1-2; 7 nucleotides agree with TRBD1. Germline lookup yields CDR1 MNHEY and CDR2 SVGAGI. Trimming took 10 bases from V and 5 from J; bases not matched to a gene: 10. The CDR3 sequence is 13 residues long. CDR3 in amino acids: CAIKRQGSYGYTF. CDR3 DNA: TGTGCCATCAAACGACAGGGTAGTTATGGCTACACCTTC.

The chain links TRBV7-2 to TRBJ1-5; D is undetermined. Germline assignment: CDR1 SGHTA and CDR2 FQGNSA. This CDR3 spans 15 amino acids. V lost 5 bases and J lost 11, with 22 bases in between. The CDR3 loop reads CASSQQPTALGTQHF. The CDR3 region has the DNA TGTGCCAGCAGCCAACAACCGACGGCGTTGGGGACCCAGCATTTT.